Here is one TCR beta chain with its context. Germline CDR1 is SGHRS and CDR2 is YFSETQ. The V gene lost 5 bases and the J gene lost 2 bases, with 15 bases spanning the gap. The CDR3 loop spans 15 amino acids. TCRdb re-called the 5' RACE reads with MiXCR, one entry per CDR3 protein. The sample includes 40,000 to 60,000 distinct CDR3 sequences, over 12% of them seen just once. The sample originates from a study of T cells of healthy individuals. This clonotype was obtained from a human donor in good health. This chain connects TRBV5-1 to TRBJ2-3, with D unresolved. The CDR3 DNA is TGCGCCAGCAGTCCGGGTCGACCGCTCACAGATACGCAGTATTTT. The encoded protein is CASSPGRPLTDTQYF.